This T cell receptor beta chain was captured by sequencing in a study of T cell changes during pregnancy in multiple sclerosis. This table comes from immunoSEQ multiplex PCR, and its TCRdb copy is limited to in-frame clones, with some not included. The data contain tens of thousands of clones, about 88% of them singletons. CDR1 is SGDLS, CDR2 YYNGEE, per germline. The CDR3 extends over 15 amino acids. The J segment lost 4 bases and the V segment lost 3 bases, leaving 8 bases of the junction unmatched. The input for sequencing was CD4+ T cells from peripheral blood mononuclear cells, taken in the first trimester of pregnancy. The TCR sequence derives from a female donor with multiple sclerosis, enrolled in a pregnancy study. V is TRBV9 and J is TRBJ2-5; 8 nucleotides align to TRBD2. CDR3 bases: TGTGCCAGCAGCGCCGGGAATAGCGGGGTAGAGACCCAGTACTTC. It is translated as CASSAGNSGVETQYF.